Each of the 14 T cell receptor beta chains below was sequenced from the same sample in a study of beta chain features in type 1 diabetes (dated 2018 in TCRdb). The library was produced with the immunoSEQ multiplex PCR assay. The entire isolated RNA was reverse transcribed using the High Capacity cDNA Reverse Transcription Kit, and thus expressed TCRB transcripts were sequenced. TCRdb retrieved this table from immuneACCESS and kept in-frame rearrangements only. Not all clones are present; in checked studies, unresolved V genes account for under half, and no reason is known for the remainder. In all, the sample holds about 180,000 clones, and 13% of those were seen once. The ten largest clones represent 0.6% to 0.8% of the sample. Input material: central memory CD4+ T cells from blood. The receptors stem from a young woman in good health.

This clone was observed a few times. This sequence joins TRBV29-1 and TRBJ2-4; TRBD2 aligns across 8 bases. This CDR3 region has 12 residues. Germline loops: CDR1 SQVTM, CDR2 ANQGSEA. The V gene end was trimmed by 3 bases and the J gene end by 8 bases; junction bases not matched to a gene: 3. The chain's CDR3 is CSVERGADIQYF. In DNA form, the CDR3 reads TGCAGCGTTGAGCGGGGGGCGGACATTCAGTACTTC. Full variable domain (remainder filled in from reference TRBV29-1 and TRBJ2-4): SAVISQKPSRDICQRGTSLTIQCQVDSQVTMMFWYRQQPGQSLTLIATANQGSEATYESGFVIDKFPISRPNLTFSTLTVSNMSPEDSSIYLCSVERGADIQYFGAGTRLSVL.

This clone was picked up a small number of times. The V gene is TRBV30, the J gene TRBJ1-2; D call uncertain. From germline, CDR1 is GTSNPN and CDR2 SVGIG (reference sequence). Trimming took off 8 bases at V and 4 bases at J, with 17 bases between the two ends. This CDR3 has 13 residues. The CDR3 nucleotides are TGTGCCCTAACCCTTTCTTCATTCTATGGCTACACCTTC. Translating gives CALTLSSFYGYTF. The whole variable domain, filled in from reference TRBV30 and TRBJ1-2, reads SQTIHQWPATLVQPVGSPLSLECTVEGTSNPNLYWYRQAAGRGLQLLFYSVGIGQISSEVPQNLSASRPQDRQFILSSKKLLLSDSGFYLCALTLSSFYGYTFGSGTRLTVV.

The chain carries TRBV30 and TRBJ2-1, with 8 bases matching TRBD1. This CDR3 spans 15 amino acids. J was trimmed by 2 bases and V by 2 bases; bases with no gene match: 5. The germline CDR1 and CDR2 sequences are GTSNPN and SVGIG (reference sequence). CDR3 loop: CAWSWPGGPYNEQFF. The CDR3 bases are TGTGCCTGGAGTTGGCCAGGGGGCCCCTACAATGAGCAGTTCTTC.

The chain links TRBV4-1 to TRBJ1-3; unclear D gene. This CDR3 spans 16 amino acids. The germline CDR1 and CDR2 sequences are MGHRA and YSYEKL. Trimming took off 0 bases at V and 4 bases at J, with 13 bases between the two ends. CDR3: CASSQDRSASGNTIYF. CDR3 coding DNA: TGCGCCAGCAGCCAAGATCGGTCAGCGTCCGGAAACACCATATATTTT.

In its sample, this clone was seen a few times. The genes are TRBV5-1 and TRBJ2-3; the match to TRBD2 covers 12 bases. This CDR3 region has 15 residues. CDR1 and CDR2 from the germline V gene are SGHRS and YFSETQ. The trim removed 4 bases at V and 5 bases at J, leaving 5 bases unmatched. The DNA of the CDR3 is TGCGCCAGCAGCCGGACTAGCGGGAATCAAGATACGCAGTATTTT. Translating gives CASSRTSGNQDTQYF.

The chain recombines TRBV20-1 with TRBJ2-1; D gene unclear. The CDR3 totals 10 residues. Germline V gene data show CDR1 as DFQATT and CDR2 as SNEGSKA (reference sequence). The V end lost 6 bases, the J end lost 2 bases, and 2 bases lay between the germline ends. The CDR3 DNA follows: TGCAGTGCCACCTACAATGAGCAGTTCTTC. Translation gives CSATYNEQFF.

The chain joins TRBV7-2 to TRBJ1-2; TRBD1 matches at 7 bases. After removal of 3 bases from V and 4 bases from J, the junction contained 2 bases not matched to a gene. Per germline, CDR1 SGHTA and CDR2 FQGNSA. The CDR3 consists of 13 residues. Here the CDR3 reads CASSFDRAYGYTF. The DNA for the CDR3 is TGTGCCAGCAGCTTCGACAGGGCCTATGGCTACACCTTC.

This clone was observed a few times. The chain joins TRBV18 to TRBJ2-5; D unclear. Germline values: CDR1 KGHSH, CDR2 LQKENI. The V gene lost 2 bases and the J gene lost 2 bases, with 6 bases spanning the gap. There are 13 residues in the CDR3. The CDR3 loop is CASSPVHQETQYF. The CDR3 DNA reads TGTGCCAGCTCACCAGTTCATCAAGAGACCCAGTACTTC.

This chain connects TRBV28 to TRBJ2-7; TRBD1 is a possible D gene (6 bases). Looked up from germline, CDR1 is MDHEN and CDR2 is SYDVKM. The CDR3 consists of 13 residues. Trimming removed 5 bases at V and 2 bases at J, with 10 bases between. CDR3 sequence (DNA): TGTGCCAGCAGTCACAGGGTCACCTACGAGCAGTACTTC. It is translated as CASSHRVTYEQYF.

V gene TRBV14 combines with J gene TRBJ2-3; 8 positions match TRBD2. Germline V gene sequence: CDR1 SGHDN, CDR2 FVKESK. CDR3 size: 14 residues. V was pared by 4 bases and J by 6 bases, with 6 bases of the junction left unmatched. CDR3 residues: CASSLSGSADTQYF. The CDR3 DNA is TGTGCCAGCAGCCTGAGCGGGAGTGCGGATACGCAGTATTTT.

This chain connects TRBV30 to TRBJ2-7; D unresolved. The germline CDR1 and CDR2 sequences are GTSNPN and SVGIG (reference sequence). The CDR3 runs 11 residues. Trimming left V 3 bases short and J 1 base short, with 4 bases between. The CDR3 region has the DNA TGTGCCTGGAGACAGTCCTACGAGCAGTACTTC. As protein: CAWRQSYEQYF.

In this sample, this clone turned up a few times. This chain joins TRBV29-1 and TRBJ1-2; D is ambiguous. Germline loops: CDR1 SQVTM, CDR2 ANQGSEA. The CDR3 totals 13 residues. The V and J ends lost 3 bases and 1 base respectively, with 9 bases between them. This CDR3 is CSVDQHSNYGYTF. Written as DNA, the CDR3 is TGCAGCGTTGACCAGCACAGTAACTATGGCTACACCTTC.

Only a few counts were recorded for this clone. The V call is TRBV6-4, the J call TRBJ1-5, with 9 bases that match TRBD1. The CDR3 extends over 13 amino acids. The V and J ends lost 3 bases and 6 bases, in that order; junction bases with no gene match: 0. Per the germline V gene, CDR1 is MRHNA and CDR2 is SNTAGT. CDR3 in amino acids: CASSEQGAQPQHF. As DNA, the CDR3 is TGTGCCAGCAGTGAACAGGGGGCTCAGCCCCAGCATTTT.

This chain links TRBV27 with TRBJ2-7; 8 nucleotides agree with TRBD2. With 5 bases clipped from V and 5 bases from J, the junction kept 11 bases outside the gene matches. The length of the CDR3 is 15 residues. Germline values: CDR1 MNHEY, CDR2 SMNVEV (reference sequence). This CDR3 reads CASSARGGRRHEQYF. The CDR3 DNA follows: TGTGCCAGCAGTGCGCGCGGGGGGCGAAGGCACGAGCAGTACTTC.